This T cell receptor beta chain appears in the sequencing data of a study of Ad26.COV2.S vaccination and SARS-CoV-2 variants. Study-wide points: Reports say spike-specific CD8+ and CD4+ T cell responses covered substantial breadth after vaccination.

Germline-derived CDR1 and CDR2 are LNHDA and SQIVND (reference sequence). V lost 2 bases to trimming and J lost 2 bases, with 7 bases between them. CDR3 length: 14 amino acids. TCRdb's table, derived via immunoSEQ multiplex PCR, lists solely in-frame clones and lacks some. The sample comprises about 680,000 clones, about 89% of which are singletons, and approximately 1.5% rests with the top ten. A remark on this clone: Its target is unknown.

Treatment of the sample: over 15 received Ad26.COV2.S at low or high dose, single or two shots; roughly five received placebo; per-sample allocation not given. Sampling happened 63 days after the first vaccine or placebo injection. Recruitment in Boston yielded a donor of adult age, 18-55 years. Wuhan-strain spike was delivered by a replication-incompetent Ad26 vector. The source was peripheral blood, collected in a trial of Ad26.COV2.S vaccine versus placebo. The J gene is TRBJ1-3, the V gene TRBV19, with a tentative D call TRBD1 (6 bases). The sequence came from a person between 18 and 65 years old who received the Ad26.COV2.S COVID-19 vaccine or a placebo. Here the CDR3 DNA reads TGTGCCAGTAGTATACAGGGGACTGGAAACACCATATATTTT. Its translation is CASSIQGTGNTIYF.